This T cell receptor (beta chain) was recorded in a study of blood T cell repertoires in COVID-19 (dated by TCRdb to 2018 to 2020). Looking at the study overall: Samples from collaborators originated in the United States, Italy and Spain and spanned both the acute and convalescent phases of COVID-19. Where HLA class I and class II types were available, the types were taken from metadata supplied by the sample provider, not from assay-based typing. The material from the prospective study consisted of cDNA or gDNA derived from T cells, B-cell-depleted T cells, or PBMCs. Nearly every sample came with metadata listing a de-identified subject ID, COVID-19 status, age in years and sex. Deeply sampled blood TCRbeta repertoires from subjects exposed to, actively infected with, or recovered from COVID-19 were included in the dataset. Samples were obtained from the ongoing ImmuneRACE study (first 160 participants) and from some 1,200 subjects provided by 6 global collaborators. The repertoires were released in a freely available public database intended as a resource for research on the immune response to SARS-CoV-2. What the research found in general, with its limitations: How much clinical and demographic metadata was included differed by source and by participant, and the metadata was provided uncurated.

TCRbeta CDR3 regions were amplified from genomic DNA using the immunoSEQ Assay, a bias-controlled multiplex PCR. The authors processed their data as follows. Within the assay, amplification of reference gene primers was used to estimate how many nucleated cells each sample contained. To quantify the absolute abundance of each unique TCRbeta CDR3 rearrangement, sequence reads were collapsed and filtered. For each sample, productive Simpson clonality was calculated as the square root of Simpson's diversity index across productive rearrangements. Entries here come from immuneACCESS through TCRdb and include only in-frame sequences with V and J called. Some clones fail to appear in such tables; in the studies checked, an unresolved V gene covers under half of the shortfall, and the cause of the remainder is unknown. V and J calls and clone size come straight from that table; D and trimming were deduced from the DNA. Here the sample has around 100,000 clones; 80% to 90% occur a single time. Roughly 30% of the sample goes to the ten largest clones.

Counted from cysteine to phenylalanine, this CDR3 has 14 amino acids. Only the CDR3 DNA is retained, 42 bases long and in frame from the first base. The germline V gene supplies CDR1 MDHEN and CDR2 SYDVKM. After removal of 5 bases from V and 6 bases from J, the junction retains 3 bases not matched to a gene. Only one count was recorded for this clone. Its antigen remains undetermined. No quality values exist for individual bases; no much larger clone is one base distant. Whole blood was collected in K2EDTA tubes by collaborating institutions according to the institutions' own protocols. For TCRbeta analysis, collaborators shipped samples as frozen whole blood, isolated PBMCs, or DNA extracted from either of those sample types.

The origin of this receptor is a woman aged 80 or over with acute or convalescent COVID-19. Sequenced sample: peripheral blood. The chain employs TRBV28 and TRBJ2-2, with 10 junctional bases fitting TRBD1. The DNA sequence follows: TGTGCCAGCAGTCGACAGGGGGCTGCCGGGGAGCTGTTTTTT. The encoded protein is CASSRQGAAGELFF.